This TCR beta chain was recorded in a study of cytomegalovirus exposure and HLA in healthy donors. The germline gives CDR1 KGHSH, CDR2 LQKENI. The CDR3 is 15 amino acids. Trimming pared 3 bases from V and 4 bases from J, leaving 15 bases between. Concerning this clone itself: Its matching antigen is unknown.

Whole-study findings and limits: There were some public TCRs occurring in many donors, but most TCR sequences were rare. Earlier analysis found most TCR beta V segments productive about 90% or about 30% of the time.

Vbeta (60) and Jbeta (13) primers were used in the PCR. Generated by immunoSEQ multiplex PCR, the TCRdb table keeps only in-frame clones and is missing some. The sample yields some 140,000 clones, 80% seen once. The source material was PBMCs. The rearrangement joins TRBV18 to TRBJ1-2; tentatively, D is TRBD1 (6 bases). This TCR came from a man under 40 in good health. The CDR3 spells CASSPQQGRGYGYTF. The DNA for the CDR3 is TGTGCCAGCTCACCGCAACAGGGCAGAGGCTATGGCTACACCTTC.